A selection of T cell receptor beta chains follows, all from one sample in a study of blood T cell repertoires in COVID-19. TCRdb's copy holds only in-frame clones and misses some; the assay was immunoSEQ multiplex PCR. This repertoire shows about 15,000 clones, approximately 90% found once; its top ten account for around 30%. The sequenced material came from peripheral blood. Source of these receptors: a human donor in a cohort sampled during active COVID-19. CDR3s include the opening cysteine and the closing phenylalanine or tryptophan. D genes are given only for firm matches. Clone size is stated in some rows and not others, as once, few, many or a class when expanded.

J: TRBJ1-6
size: NA
D: NA
V: TRBV6-5
DNA: TGTGCCAGCAGTTATAAGTCTAACAGAAATTCACCCCTCCACTTT
CDR3: CASSYKSNRNSPLHF

J: TRBJ1-1
size: NA
D: TRBD1
V: TRBV28
DNA: TGTGCCAGCGGAACCTCGACAGGGGCCGGCACTGAAGCTTTCTTT
CDR3: CASGTSTGAGTEAFF

J: TRBJ2-3
size: NA
D: TRBD2
V: TRBV5-1
DNA: TGCGCCAGCTCTAGCGGGGGGGTTGGCACAGATACGCAGTATTTT
CDR3: CASSSGGVGTDTQYF

J: TRBJ2-7
size: NA
D: TRBD2
V: TRBV7-2
DNA: TGTGCCAGCAGCTGGACTAGCGGGAGGACTTACGAGCAGTACTTC
CDR3: CASSWTSGRTYEQYF

J: TRBJ1-1
size: NA
D: NA
V: TRBV29-1
DNA: TGCAGCGTAAGGACAGCAGAAGCTTTCTTT
CDR3: CSVRTAEAFF

J: TRBJ2-7
size: NA
D: NA
V: TRBV3-1/TRBV3-2
DNA: TGTGCCAGCAGCTTCCGGGAATTCGAGCAGTACTTC
CDR3: CASSFREFEQYF

J: TRBJ2-5
size: NA
D: TRBD1
V: TRBV5-6
DNA: TGTGCCAGCAGCTTTGGGGACAGGGATGTGACCCAGTACTTC
CDR3: CASSFGDRDVTQYF

J: TRBJ1-1
size: NA
D: NA
V: TRBV3-1/TRBV3-2
DNA: TGTGCCAGCAGCCAAGACCCCAGGGGCGCGAACACTGAAGCTTTCTTT
CDR3: CASSQDPRGANTEAFF

J: TRBJ2-7
size: NA
D: TRBD2
V: TRBV20-1
DNA: TGCAGTGCTAGTCTACTAGCGGGAGACGAGCAGTACTTC
CDR3: CSASLLAGDEQYF

J: TRBJ2-7
size: NA
D: NA
V: TRBV27
DNA: TGTGCCAGCACGTCCTCGAACAGGGAAGTCCCCTACGAGCAGTACTTC
CDR3: CASTSSNREVPYEQYF

J: TRBJ2-1
size: NA
D: NA
V: TRBV3-1/TRBV3-2
DNA: TGTGCCAGCAGCCAAGTCGTGGAGGACTGGCGTAATTACAATGAGCAGTTCTTC
CDR3: CASSQVVEDWRNYNEQFF

J: TRBJ1-5
size: once
D: NA
V: TRBV11-1
DNA: TGTGCCAGCAGCCCACTAGGGGGTCAGCCCCAGCATTTT
CDR3: CASSPLGGQPQHF

J: TRBJ2-1
size: NA
D: NA
V: TRBV5-6
DNA: TGTGCCAGCAGCTCGGCAGGGAATTCAATTTACAATGAGCAGTTCTTC
CDR3: CASSSAGNSIYNEQFF

J: TRBJ1-1
size: NA
D: NA
V: TRBV28
DNA: TGTGCCAGCAGTCTTCGGGGAGGGGGAACTGAAGCTTTCTTT
CDR3: CASSLRGGGTEAFF

J: TRBJ2-7
size: NA
D: NA
V: TRBV3-1/TRBV3-2
DNA: TGTGCCAGCAGCCAAGAGACAGTAGGTACCTACGAGCAGTACTTC
CDR3: CASSQETVGTYEQYF

J: TRBJ2-7
size: few
D: NA
V: TRBV5-1
DNA: TGCGCCAGCAGCTTGGCCGTAGGTAGCTACTACGAGCAGTACTTC
CDR3: CASSLAVGSYYEQYF

J: TRBJ1-1
size: NA
D: NA
V: TRBV21-1
DNA: TGTGCCAGCAGCAATTGGGACTCCCGGGGTATCATGAACACTGAAGCTTTCTTT
CDR3: CASSNWDSRGIMNTEAFF

J: TRBJ2-3
size: NA
D: NA
V: TRBV30
DNA: TGTGCCTGGAAGCCGGGAGCCACAGATACGCAGTATTTT
CDR3: CAWKPGATDTQYF

J: TRBJ1-1
size: NA
D: TRBD1
V: TRBV5-4
DNA: TGTGCCAGCAGCGGGACAGGTTGGACTGAAGCTTTCTTT
CDR3: CASSGTGWTEAFF

J: TRBJ1-1
size: NA
D: NA
V: TRBV6-5
DNA: TGTGCCAGCAGTTACCGGCCGGGTGGAGGGTCTGAAGCTTTCTTT
CDR3: CASSYRPGGGSEAFF

J: TRBJ2-4
size: NA
D: TRBD2
V: TRBV9
DNA: TGTGCCAGCAGTGATCAAATGGGGCTAGCGGGAGGTAAAAACATTCAGTACTTC
CDR3: CASSDQMGLAGGKNIQYF

J: TRBJ1-2
size: NA
D: TRBD1
V: TRBV5-6
DNA: TGTGCCAGCAGCCGCAAGACAGGGGTCGGCTATGGCTACACCTTC
CDR3: CASSRKTGVGYGYTF

J: TRBJ1-5
size: NA
D: TRBD1
V: TRBV2
DNA: TGTGCCAGCAGTGAAGGGACAGGGGCTGGAAAAGAACATTTT
CDR3: CASSEGTGAGKEHF

J: TRBJ1-2
size: NA
D: TRBD1
V: TRBV7-8
DNA: TGTGCCAGCAGCTTAGACGCGACAGGGGACTATGGCTACACCTTC
CDR3: CASSLDATGDYGYTF

J: TRBJ2-5
size: NA
D: NA
V: TRBV28
DNA: TGTGCCAGCAGTTTAGGGGGACTCACCGGAGAGACCCAGTACTTC
CDR3: CASSLGGLTGETQYF

J: TRBJ1-4
size: NA
D: TRBD1
V: TRBV2
DNA: TGTGCCAGCAGATCCGGGACAGGGGAGGAAAAACTGTTTTTT
CDR3: CASRSGTGEEKLFF

J: TRBJ2-3
size: NA
D: TRBD2
V: TRBV6-2/TRBV6-3
DNA: TGTGCCAGCAGTTACAGACTAGCGGGAGGGGATACGCAGTATTTT
CDR3: CASSYRLAGGDTQYF

J: TRBJ2-7
size: NA
D: TRBD2
V: TRBV4-3
DNA: TGCGCCAGCAGCCAAGCGTCTAGCGGTTCCTACGAGCAGTACTTC
CDR3: CASSQASSGSYEQYF

J: TRBJ2-3
size: NA
D: TRBD1
V: TRBV24-1
DNA: TGTGCCACCAGTGATTCGACAGGGGACCGCACAGATACGCAGTATTTT
CDR3: CATSDSTGDRTDTQYF

J: TRBJ2-3
size: NA
D: TRBD2
V: TRBV19
DNA: TGTGCCAGTAGAAGTGTGCGGGAGGAGCTCACAGATACGCAGTATTTT
CDR3: CASRSVREELTDTQYF

J: TRBJ1-2
size: NA
D: TRBD1
V: TRBV19
DNA: TGTGCCAGTAGTTCCTTACAGGGGGCTGTCTACGGTGGCTACACCTTC
CDR3: CASSSLQGAVYGGYTF

J: TRBJ1-6
size: NA
D: TRBD1
V: TRBV7-6
DNA: TGTGCCAGCAGCCCGGGACAGGGAGGGACGCCCTATAATTCACCCCTCCACTTT
CDR3: CASSPGQGGTPYNSPLHF

J: TRBJ1-2
size: NA
D: NA
V: TRBV7-9
DNA: TGTGCCAGCAGCCGGGGGGCAGGAGGTGCTACGTGGGACTATGGCTACACCTTC
CDR3: CASSRGAGGATWDYGYTF

J: TRBJ1-2
size: NA
D: NA
V: TRBV27
DNA: TGTGCCAGCAGTTTGGGGCAGTACTATGGCTACACCTTC
CDR3: CASSLGQYYGYTF

J: TRBJ2-6
size: NA
D: NA
V: TRBV19
DNA: TGTGCCAGTAGTCCCGGACACCACTCTGGGGCCAACGTCCTGACTTTC
CDR3: CASSPGHHSGANVLTF

J: TRBJ1-6
size: NA
D: NA
V: TRBV9
DNA: TGTGCCAGCGGGTCAGCGGATGCAACCTATAATTCACCCCTCCACTTT
CDR3: CASGSADATYNSPLHF

J: TRBJ1-1
size: once
D: TRBD1
V: TRBV25-1
DNA: TGTGCCAGCAGTGTCGGGACAGGCGAACTGAACACTGAAGCTTTCTTT
CDR3: CASSVGTGELNTEAFF

J: TRBJ2-5
size: NA
D: NA
V: TRBV24-1
DNA: TGTGCCACCAGTGATCTAGGGGCAGAGACCCAGTACTTC
CDR3: CATSDLGAETQYF

J: TRBJ2-7
size: NA
D: NA
V: TRBV28
DNA: TGTGCCAGCAGTTTTTCTGGCGGAGGCTACGAGCAGTACTTC
CDR3: CASSFSGGGYEQYF

J: TRBJ2-2
size: NA
D: TRBD1
V: TRBV7-6
DNA: TGTGCCAGCAGCTCAGGGACAGGCCCAACGAACACCGGGGAGCTGTTTTTT
CDR3: CASSSGTGPTNTGELFF

J: TRBJ2-1
size: once
D: NA
V: TRBV20-1
DNA: TGCAGTGCACCGGACAGAAATGAGCAGTTCTTC
CDR3: CSAPDRNEQFF

J: TRBJ2-7
size: once
D: NA
V: TRBV5-6
DNA: TGTGCCAGCAGCTTGGCCTCCCCTAGCCCCAATTCTAACGAGCAGTACTTC
CDR3: CASSLASPSPNSNEQYF

J: TRBJ2-1
size: NA
D: TRBD2
V: TRBV27
DNA: TGTGCCAGCAGTCCGGGGACTAGCTTCCAGTTCTTC
CDR3: CASSPGTSFQFF

J: TRBJ2-7
size: NA
D: TRBD1
V: TRBV6-5
DNA: TGTGCCAGCAGATACGACCCCGGGACAGGGCTTGGGGAGCAGTACTTC
CDR3: CASRYDPGTGLGEQYF

J: TRBJ1-3
size: NA
D: NA
V: TRBV30
DNA: TGTGCCTGGAGTGCGCAGGGATATCTTGGAAACACCATATATTTT
CDR3: CAWSAQGYLGNTIYF

J: TRBJ1-1
size: NA
D: NA
V: TRBV5-5
DNA: TGTTCCTCGGCTCTTACGTGGGGAGGCACTGAAGCTTTCTTT
CDR3: CSSALTWGGTEAFF

J: TRBJ1-3
size: NA
D: NA
V: TRBV7-9
DNA: TGTGCCAGCAGATCCGGCCGGGGGGGAGGAAACACCATATATTTT
CDR3: CASRSGRGGGNTIYF

J: TRBJ2-1
size: NA
D: NA
V: TRBV5-5
DNA: TGTGCCAGCAGCCTGGACAGCTCCTACAATGAGCAGTTCTTC
CDR3: CASSLDSSYNEQFF

J: TRBJ1-1
size: once
D: NA
V: TRBV28
DNA: TGTGCCAGCAGTTGGGGCACAAGGGCTTTCTTT
CDR3: CASSWGTRAFF

J: TRBJ2-2
size: once
D: TRBD2
V: TRBV9
DNA: TGTGCCAGCAGCGTAGTCCCGGGAGGGCAAGCCGGGGAGCTGTTTTTT
CDR3: CASSVVPGGQAGELFF

J: TRBJ1-2
size: once
D: NA
V: TRBV21-1
DNA: TGTGCCAGCAGCAAAAAGGGAGGTGGCTTGGGCTATGGCTACACCTTC
CDR3: CASSKKGGGLGYGYTF

J: TRBJ2-3
size: NA
D: TRBD2
V: TRBV3-1/TRBV3-2
DNA: TGTGCCAGCAGCCCGACAGGGACTAGCACAGATACGCAGTACTTT
CDR3: CASSPTGTSTDTQYF

J: TRBJ2-1
size: NA
D: TRBD2
V: TRBV11-2
DNA: TGTGCCAGCAGCTTAGGCCCGGGACTAGGATCCTACAATGAGCAGTTCTTC
CDR3: CASSLGPGLGSYNEQFF

J: TRBJ1-1
size: NA
D: NA
V: TRBV6-5
DNA: TGTGCCAGCAATTCGGGTCCTGAAGCTTTCTTT
CDR3: CASNSGPEAFF

J: TRBJ1-1
size: NA
D: NA
V: TRBV12-3/TRBV12-4
DNA: TGTGCCAGCAGTTTACATGGGGCTACTGAAGCTTTCTTT
CDR3: CASSLHGATEAFF

J: TRBJ2-5
size: NA
D: TRBD2
V: TRBV6-1
DNA: TGTGCCAGCAGTGGGCATAGCGGGGGGGCCCCAGAGACCCAGTACTTC
CDR3: CASSGHSGGAPETQYF

J: TRBJ2-7
size: NA
D: NA
V: TRBV5-5
DNA: TGTGCCAGCAGCCGGGACAACTACGAGCAGTACTTC
CDR3: CASSRDNYEQYF